The 24 T cell receptor beta chains listed next were all sequenced from one sample in a study of T cell responses to AZD1222 COVID-19 vaccine. The assay was immunoSEQ multiplex PCR, and TCRdb's table has in-frame clones only and misses some. The data contain about 170,000 clones, approximately 90% of them singletons. The specimen comprised peripheral blood, sampled on day 0 of AZD1222 vaccination. The receptors come from an adult in good health.

The chain is built from TRBV28 and TRBJ1-2; 8 bases agree with TRBD1. This CDR3 is built from 16 residues. Germline trimming cut 6 bases from V and 4 bases from J; bases unmatched to any gene: 13. Germline V lookup: CDR1 MDHEN, CDR2 SYDVKM. The CDR3 nucleotides are TGTGCCAGCAGCACCCTCCCCGGGACAGGACCCTATGGCTACACCTTC. It translates to CASSTLPGTGPYGYTF.

This chain uses TRBV5-6 with TRBJ2-7, with a possible D match to TRBD1 (5 bases). V dropped 4 bases and J dropped 0 bases, with 8 bases sitting between them. This CDR3 region has 13 residues. Germline V gives CDR1 SGHDT, CDR2 YYEEEE. The CDR3 loop reads CASSRGHSYEQYF. The CDR3 coding sequence is TGTGCCAGCAGCCGAGGACACTCCTACGAGCAGTACTTC.

This clone appeared once. This chain joins TRBV30 and TRBJ2-5; 7 nucleotides agree with TRBD1. CDR3 size: 13 residues. CDR1 and CDR2 from the germline V gene are GTSNPN and SVGIG (reference sequence). V shed 4 bases, J shed 1 base, and the junction held 3 bases outside the gene matches. The CDR3 nucleotides read TGTGCCTGGAACTACAGGGGCCAAGAGACCCAGTACTTC. Its translation: CAWNYRGQETQYF.

V usage is TRBV19 and J usage is TRBJ1-2; the match to TRBD1 covers 7 bases. Germline lookup yields CDR1 LNHDA and CDR2 SQIVND (reference sequence). The CDR3 totals 15 residues. J was trimmed by 5 bases and V by 3 bases; bases with no gene match: 9. The CDR3 DNA follows: TGTGCCAGTAGTATCGTCAGGGGGGCAGGGTATGGCTACACCTTC. Residues: CASSIVRGAGYGYTF.

This rearrangement joins TRBV7-9 to TRBJ1-4, with a tentative D call TRBD1 (5 bases). The CDR3 contains 17 residues. The germline V gene has CDR1 SEHNR and CDR2 FQNEAQ (reference sequence). The V and J ends lost 1 base and 0 bases respectively, with 12 bases between them. CDR3 sequence: CASSLGRAIATNEKLFF. For the CDR3, the DNA is TGTGCCAGCAGCTTAGGCAGGGCGATCGCAACTAATGAAAAACTGTTTTTT.

This sequence joins TRBV2 and TRBJ2-7, with 8 bases identical to TRBD2. V trimming: 3 bases; J trimming: 4 bases; junction bases outside the gene matches: 5. Germline assignment: CDR1 SNHLY and CDR2 FYNNEI. The CDR3 has 14 residues. CDR3 protein: CASSDSGMEYEQYF. For the CDR3, the DNA is TGTGCCAGCAGTGATAGCGGGATGGAATACGAGCAGTACTTC.

The chain combines TRBV5-3 with TRBJ2-7, with a possible D match to TRBD1 (6 bases). TRBV5-3 is reported as an ORF; its role is uncertain. This CDR3 is built from 17 residues. V was cut by 3 bases and J by 0 bases, with 19 bases left in between. CDR3 nucleotides: TGTGCCAGAAGCTCACAGGGACCTACAATTAGCTCCTACGAGCAGTACTTC. Translating gives CARSSQGPTISSYEQYF.

The chain joins TRBV10-1 to TRBJ1-1; D is undetermined. The CDR3 runs 12 residues. V was cut by 3 bases and J by 1 base, with 3 bases left in between. Germline V CDR1 and CDR2: WNHNN, SYGVQD (reference sequence). DNA of the CDR3: TGCGCCAGCAGTGACAGGAACACTGAAGCTTTCTTT. Its translation: CASSDRNTEAFF.

This clone was detected only once. This chain links TRBV7-9 with TRBJ1-2; 9 bases line up with TRBD1. Germline V gene lookup returns CDR1 SEHNR and CDR2 FQNEAQ (reference sequence). This CDR3 spans 18 amino acids. The ends lost 4 bases at V and 1 base at J; junction bases unmatched: 13. The DNA of the CDR3 is TGTGCCAGCAGCTCCGCCCCGGGACAGGGAATCCTTAACTATGGCTACACCTTC. Translating gives CASSSAPGQGILNYGYTF.

The rearrangement joins TRBV29-1 to TRBJ1-3; the D is unclear. This CDR3 region has 11 residues. The germline gives CDR1 SQVTM, CDR2 ANQGSEA. V was trimmed by 4 bases and J by 5 bases, leaving 6 bases between them. The CDR3 nucleotides read TGCAGCGTTGGGGAGAGAAACACCATATATTTT. Its translation is CSVGERNTIYF.

The CDR3 spells CASSRGTVVYGYTF. CDR3 DNA sequence: TGTGCCAGCAGCCGAGGGACCGTGGTCTATGGCTACACCTTC. This chain uses TRBV7-8 with TRBJ1-2; D possibly corresponds to TRBD1 (5 bases). The CDR3 consists of 14 residues. Per the germline V gene, CDR1 is SGHVS and CDR2 is FQNEAQ. V was trimmed by 5 bases and J by 4 bases, leaving 14 bases between them. The complete variable domain, with remaining parts taken from reference TRBV7-8 and TRBJ1-2, reads GAGVSQSPRYKVAKRGQDVALRCDPISGHVSLFWYQQALGQGPEFLTYFQNEAQLDKSGLPSDRFFAERPEGSVSTLKIQRTQQEDSAVYLCASSRGTVVYGYTFGSGTRLTVV.

This clone occurred once. This chain joins TRBV7-9 and TRBJ1-1; D call uncertain. Trimming stripped 1 base from V and 2 bases from J, with 11 bases between. The CDR3 is 15 residues long. Per the germline V gene, CDR1 is SEHNR and CDR2 is FQNEAQ (reference sequence). This chain's CDR3 is CASSLGTVFNTEAFF. CDR3 bases: TGTGCCAGCAGCTTAGGAACGGTCTTCAACACTGAAGCTTTCTTT.

The chain links TRBV30 to TRBJ2-1; perhaps D is TRBD1 or TRBD2 (6 bases each). Germline assignment: CDR1 GTSNPN and CDR2 SVGIG (reference sequence). This CDR3 has 14 residues. Trimming pared 7 bases from V and 3 bases from J, leaving 16 bases between. CDR3 sequence (DNA): TGTGCCTCCTATCGGGGGCGGGGCTACAATGAGCAGTTCTTC. It codes for CASYRGRGYNEQFF.

The chain joins TRBV2 to TRBJ1-5; D remains ambiguous. V lost 6 bases to trimming and J lost 0 bases, with 6 bases between them. Germline V gives CDR1 SNHLY, CDR2 FYNNEI. CDR3 length: 13 amino acids. CDR3 protein: CASRGSSNQPQHF. The CDR3 bases are TGTGCCAGCAGGGGGAGTAGCAATCAGCCCCAGCATTTT.

This clone was counted a single time. V gene TRBV12-3 or TRBV12-4 combines with J gene TRBJ1-2, with D perhaps TRBD1 (5 bases). This CDR3 region has 13 residues. V lost 5 bases to trimming and J lost 4 bases, with 11 bases between them. The CDR3 region is CASSGTELYGYTF. Written as DNA, the CDR3 is TGTGCCAGCAGTGGGACGGAACTCTATGGCTACACCTTC.

The chain has TRBV6-6 and TRBJ1-2; D is possibly TRBD1 (5 bases). The V gene's germline CDR1 is MNHNY and CDR2 SVGAGI (reference sequence). CDR3 length: 13 residues. Trimming left V 5 bases short and J 6 bases short, with 13 bases between. CDR3 loop: CASSPGFNNGYTF. The CDR3 region has the DNA TGTGCCAGCAGTCCAGGGTTTAATAATGGCTACACCTTC.

This clone has only a few counts. This chain uses TRBV29-1 with TRBJ2-7; D could derive from TRBD1 or TRBD2 (5 bases each). V was pared by 5 bases and J by 0 bases, with 14 bases between. The V gene's germline CDR1 is SQVTM and CDR2 ANQGSEA. This CDR3 has 14 amino acids. The CDR3 nucleotides are TGCAGCGTTTCCGGGACCTCCCTCTCCTACGAGCAGTACTTC. Its translation is CSVSGTSLSYEQYF.

V gene TRBV2 combines with J gene TRBJ2-1; D might be TRBD1 (6 bases). The CDR3 extends over 18 amino acids. V gave up 7 bases and J gave up 8 bases, with 30 bases separating them. Germline loops: CDR1 SNHLY, CDR2 FYNNEI. The chain's CDR3 is CASTSPTGRFPGTHEQFF. The DNA for the CDR3 is TGTGCCAGCACCTCCCCGACAGGTCGTTTCCCGGGAACCCATGAGCAGTTCTTC. The full variable domain, with the rest looked up from reference TRBV2 and TRBJ2-1, is EPEVTQTPSHQVTQMGQEVILRCVPISNHLYFYWYRQILGQKVEFLVSFYNNEISEKSEIFDDQFSVERPDGSNFTLKIRSTKLEDSAMYFCASTSPTGRFPGTHEQFFGPGTRLTVL.

The chain has TRBV5-8 and TRBJ1-2; D gene uncertain. From germline, CDR1 is SGHTS and CDR2 YDEGEE. This CDR3 region has 14 residues. Trimming took 0 bases from V and 4 from J, leaving 10 bases between them. For the CDR3, the DNA is TGTGCCAGCAGCTTGGGGCTTAGACCCTATGGCTACACCTTC. Translated, it gives CASSLGLRPYGYTF.

The V call is TRBV6-5, the J call TRBJ1-5, with unresolved D. The V end was cut by 5 bases, the J end by 1 base, with 12 bases between. The CDR3 is 15 amino acids. Germline V gene sequence: CDR1 MNHEY, CDR2 SVGAGI. The CDR3 nucleotides read TGTGCCAGCAGTCTTCCCGGACCCAGCAATCAGCCCCAGCATTTT. It translates to CASSLPGPSNQPQHF.

The CDR3 reads CASSLGNTNTGELFF. For the CDR3, the DNA is TGTGCCAGCAGTCTGGGGAACACGAACACCGGGGAGCTGTTTTTT. J is TRBJ2-2 and V is TRBV6-5; D uncertain. The length of the CDR3 is 15 residues. Germline V gives CDR1 MNHEY, CDR2 SVGAGI. V was clipped by 5 bases and J by 0 bases, with 10 bases between them.

CDR3 residues: CATSKGNAGAPYEQYF. The CDR3 coding sequence is TGTGCCACCAGCAAAGGGAACGCGGGCGCCCCCTACGAGCAGTACTTC. V and J are TRBV15 and TRBJ2-7; perhaps TRBD2 as D (5 bases). CDR1 LNHNV and CDR2 YYDKDF come from the germline V gene (reference sequence). CDR3 size: 16 residues. The V and J ends lost 4 bases and 2 bases respectively, with 18 bases between them.

The genes are TRBV5-6 and TRBJ2-7; D is unclear. The CDR3 covers 14 residues. Per the germline V gene, CDR1 is SGHDT and CDR2 is YYEEEE. V was pared by 0 bases and J by 3 bases, with 10 bases between. CDR3 amino acids: CASSLDSSHYEQYF. CDR3 nucleotides: TGTGCCAGCAGCTTGGACAGCTCACACTACGAGCAGTACTTC.

This chain's CDR3 is CASSERGWQSYQPQHF. CDR3 nucleotide sequence: TGTGCCAGCAGTGAAAGAGGGTGGCAGTCCTATCAGCCCCAGCATTTT. The V gene is TRBV6-1, the J gene TRBJ1-5; D remains unclear. CDR3 length: 16 amino acids. CDR1 and CDR2 (germline): MNHNS, SASEGT. The ends were cut back, 2 bases at V and 5 bases at J, with 16 bases in the middle.